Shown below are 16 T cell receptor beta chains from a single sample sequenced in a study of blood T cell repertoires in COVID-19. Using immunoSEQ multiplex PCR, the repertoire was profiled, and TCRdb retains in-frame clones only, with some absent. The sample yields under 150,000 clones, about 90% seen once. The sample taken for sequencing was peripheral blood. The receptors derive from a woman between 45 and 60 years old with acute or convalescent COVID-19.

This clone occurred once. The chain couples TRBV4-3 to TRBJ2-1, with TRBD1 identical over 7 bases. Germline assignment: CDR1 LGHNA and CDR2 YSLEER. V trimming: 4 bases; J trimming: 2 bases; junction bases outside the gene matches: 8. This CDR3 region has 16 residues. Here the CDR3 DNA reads TGCGCCAGCAGCCGCGAACAGGGGTCTCCCTACAATGAGCAGTTCTTC. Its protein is CASSREQGSPYNEQFF.

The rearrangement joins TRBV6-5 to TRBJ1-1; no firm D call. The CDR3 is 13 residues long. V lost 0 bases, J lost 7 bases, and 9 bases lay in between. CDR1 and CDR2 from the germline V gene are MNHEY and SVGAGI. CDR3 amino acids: CASSYSNRDEAFF. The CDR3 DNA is TGTGCCAGCAGTTACTCTAACAGAGATGAAGCTTTCTTT.

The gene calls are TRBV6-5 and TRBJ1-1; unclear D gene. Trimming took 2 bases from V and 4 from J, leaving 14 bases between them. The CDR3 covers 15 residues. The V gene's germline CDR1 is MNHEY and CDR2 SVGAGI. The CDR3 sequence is CASSYRGEGGTEAFF. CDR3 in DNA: TGTGCCAGCAGTTACCGGGGAGAGGGAGGCACTGAAGCTTTCTTT.

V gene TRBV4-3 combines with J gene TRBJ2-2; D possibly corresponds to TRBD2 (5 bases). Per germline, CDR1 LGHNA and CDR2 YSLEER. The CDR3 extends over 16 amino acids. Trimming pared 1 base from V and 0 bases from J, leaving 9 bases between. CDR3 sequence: CASSQGRLANTGELFF. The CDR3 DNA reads TGCGCCAGCAGCCAAGGGAGGCTAGCGAACACCGGGGAGCTGTTTTTT.

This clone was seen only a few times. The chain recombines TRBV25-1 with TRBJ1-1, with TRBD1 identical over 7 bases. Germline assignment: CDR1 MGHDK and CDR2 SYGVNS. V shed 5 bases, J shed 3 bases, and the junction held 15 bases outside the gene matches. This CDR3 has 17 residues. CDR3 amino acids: CASSPGVTGPMDTEAFF. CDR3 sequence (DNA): TGTGCCAGCAGTCCGGGGGTGACAGGGCCGATGGACACTGAAGCTTTCTTT.

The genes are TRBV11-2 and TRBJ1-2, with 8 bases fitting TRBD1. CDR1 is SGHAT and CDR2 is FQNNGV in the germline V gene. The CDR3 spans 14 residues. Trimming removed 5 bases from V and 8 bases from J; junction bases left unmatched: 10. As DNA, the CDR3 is TGTGCCAGCAGCCCAATACTACAGGGGGTCGGCTACACCTTC. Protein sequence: CASSPILQGVGYTF.

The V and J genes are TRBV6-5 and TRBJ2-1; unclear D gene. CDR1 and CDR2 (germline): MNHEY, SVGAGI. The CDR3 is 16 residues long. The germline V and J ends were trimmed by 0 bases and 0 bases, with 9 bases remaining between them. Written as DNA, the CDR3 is TGTGCCAGCAGTTACTCGAGTATTAGCTCCTACAATGAGCAGTTCTTC. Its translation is CASSYSSISSYNEQFF.

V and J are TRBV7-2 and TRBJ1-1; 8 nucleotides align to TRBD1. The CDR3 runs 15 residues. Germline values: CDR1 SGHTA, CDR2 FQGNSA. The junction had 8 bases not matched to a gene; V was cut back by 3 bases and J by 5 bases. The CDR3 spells CASSFARGRGTEAFF. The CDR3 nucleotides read TGTGCCAGCAGCTTCGCCAGGGGGCGAGGGACTGAAGCTTTCTTT.

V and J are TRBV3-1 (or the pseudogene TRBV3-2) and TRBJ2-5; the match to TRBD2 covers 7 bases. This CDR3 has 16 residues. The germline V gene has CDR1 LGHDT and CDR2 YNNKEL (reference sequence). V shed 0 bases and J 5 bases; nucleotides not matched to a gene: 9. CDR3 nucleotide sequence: TGTGCCAGCAGCCAAGATCTTAGAGCGGGAAGGGAGACCCAGTACTTC. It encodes CASSQDLRAGRETQYF.

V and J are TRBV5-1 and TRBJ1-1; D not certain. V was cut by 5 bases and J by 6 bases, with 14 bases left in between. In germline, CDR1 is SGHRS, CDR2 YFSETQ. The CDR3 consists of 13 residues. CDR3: CASRFLEGAEAFF. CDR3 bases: TGCGCCAGCAGATTTTTGGAGGGTGCTGAAGCTTTCTTT.

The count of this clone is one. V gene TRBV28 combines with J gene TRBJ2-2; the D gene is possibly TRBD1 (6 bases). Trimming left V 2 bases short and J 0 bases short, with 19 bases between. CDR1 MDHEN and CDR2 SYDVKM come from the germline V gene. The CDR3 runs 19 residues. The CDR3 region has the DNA TGTGCCAGCAGTTTAAAAGGCGACAGGAGAAAGGCGAACACCGGGGAGCTGTTTTTT. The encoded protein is CASSLKGDRRKANTGELFF.

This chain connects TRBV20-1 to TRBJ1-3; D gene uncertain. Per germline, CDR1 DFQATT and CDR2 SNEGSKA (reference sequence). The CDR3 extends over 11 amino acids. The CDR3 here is CGVLSGNTIYF. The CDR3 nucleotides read TGCGGGGTTCTCTCTGGAAACACCATATATTTT.

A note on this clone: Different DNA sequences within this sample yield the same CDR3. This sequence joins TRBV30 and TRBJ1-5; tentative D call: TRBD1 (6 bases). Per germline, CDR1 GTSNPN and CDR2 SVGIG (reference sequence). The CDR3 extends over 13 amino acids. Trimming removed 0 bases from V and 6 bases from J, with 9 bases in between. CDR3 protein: CAWSVQGGQPQHF. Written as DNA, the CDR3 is TGTGCCTGGAGTGTACAAGGGGGTCAGCCCCAGCATTTT.

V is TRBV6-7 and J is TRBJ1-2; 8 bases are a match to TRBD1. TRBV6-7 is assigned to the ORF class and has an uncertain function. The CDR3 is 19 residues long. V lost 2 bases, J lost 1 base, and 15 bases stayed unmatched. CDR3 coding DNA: TGTGCCAGCAGTTACCGTGACGGGTCCCGGGACAGGTATAACTATGGCTACACCTTC. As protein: CASSYRDGSRDRYNYGYTF.

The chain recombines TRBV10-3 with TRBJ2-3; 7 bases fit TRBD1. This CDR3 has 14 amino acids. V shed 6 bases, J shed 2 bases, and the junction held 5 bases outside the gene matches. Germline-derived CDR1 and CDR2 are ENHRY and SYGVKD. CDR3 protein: CAIRRGTDTDTQYF. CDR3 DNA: TGTGCCATCAGGAGAGGGACAGACACAGATACGCAGTATTTT.

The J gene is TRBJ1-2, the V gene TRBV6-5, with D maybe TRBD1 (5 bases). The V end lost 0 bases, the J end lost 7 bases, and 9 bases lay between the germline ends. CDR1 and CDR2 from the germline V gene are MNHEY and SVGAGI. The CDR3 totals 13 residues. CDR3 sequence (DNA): TGTGCCAGCAGTTACTCCGGGGGGGGTGGCTACACCTTC. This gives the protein CASSYSGGGGYTF.